Sequencing of this T cell receptor beta chain was carried out in a study of blood T cell repertoires in COVID-19. For the study at large: Collection of acute and convalescent COVID-19 samples took place in the United States, Italy and Spain. T cells, B-cell-depleted T cells, or PBMCs supplied cDNA or gDNA.

As originally analysed: Amplifying reference gene primers gave estimates of nucleated cell counts. Sequenced by immunoSEQ multiplex PCR; TCRdb stores in-frame clones only, minus some. That table is the source of V, J and clone size, and D and trimming were worked out from the DNA. Of about 180,000 clones listed, about 88% were seen once; the top ten hold roughly 2.8%. The CDR3 runs 15 residues. Between the trimmed V and J ends, which lost 0 bases and 3 bases, there was a span of 11 bases. From germline, CDR1 is MGHDK and CDR2 SYGVNS. The chain recombines TRBV25-1 with TRBJ1-2; D possibly corresponds to TRBD1 (6 bases). The receptor's source is a woman under 40 with active or convalescent COVID-19. The specimen was peripheral blood. The DNA for the CDR3 is TGTGCCAGCAGTGAATACGGACAGACAGACTATGGCTACACCTTC. The encoded protein is CASSEYGQTDYGYTF.